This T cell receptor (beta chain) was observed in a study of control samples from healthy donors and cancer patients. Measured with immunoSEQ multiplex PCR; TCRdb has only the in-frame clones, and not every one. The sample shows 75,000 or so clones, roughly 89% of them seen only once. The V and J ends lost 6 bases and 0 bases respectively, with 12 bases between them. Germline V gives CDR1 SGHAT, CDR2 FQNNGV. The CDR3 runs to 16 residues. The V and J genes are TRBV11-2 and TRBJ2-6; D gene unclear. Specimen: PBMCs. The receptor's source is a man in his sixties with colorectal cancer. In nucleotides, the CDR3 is TGTGCCAGCAGTAAAAAACCGGGCTCTGGGGCCAACGTCCTGACTTTC. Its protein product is CASSKKPGSGANVLTF.